This T cell receptor beta chain appears in the sequencing data of a study of CD8+CD57+ T cells in acquired aplastic anemia. Study background: Average DNA yield from sorted CD4+ and CD8+ cells was around 3.2 ug.

CDR3 length equals 15 residues. The germline V gene encodes CDR1 MNHEY and CDR2 SVGAGI. Flow cytometry had shown expanded CD8+CD57+ cells in the patients chosen for sequencing. Everyone among the patients had severe acquired aplastic anemia. Comments on this clonotype: Antigen: not known. A much larger clone is a single base away; this may be a read error.

Genomic DNA acted as the template from which TCR beta VDJ combination and CDR3 sequence profiling were carried out. TCRdb itself ran the reads through MiXCR, one entry per CDR3 protein. The sample carries about 160,000 distinct CDR3 sequences, 45% to 55% recorded once. Broader study findings: Shared by patients and controls, 25 to 30 CD8+ CDR3s were abundant in patients. Between patients and controls, CD8+ Simpson's diversity did not vary significantly.

Sequencing was done on a sample of sorted CD4+, CD8+, or CD8+CD57+ T cells (not recorded which) from PBMCs. The V call is TRBV6-5, the J call TRBJ2-2; 8 nucleotides agree with TRBD2. The sequence was collected from a human donor with aplastic anemia. This CDR3 is CASSLTGGFTGELSF. CDR3 sequence (DNA): TGTGCCAGCAGTTTAACGGGAGGGTTCACCGGGGAGCTGTCTTTT.